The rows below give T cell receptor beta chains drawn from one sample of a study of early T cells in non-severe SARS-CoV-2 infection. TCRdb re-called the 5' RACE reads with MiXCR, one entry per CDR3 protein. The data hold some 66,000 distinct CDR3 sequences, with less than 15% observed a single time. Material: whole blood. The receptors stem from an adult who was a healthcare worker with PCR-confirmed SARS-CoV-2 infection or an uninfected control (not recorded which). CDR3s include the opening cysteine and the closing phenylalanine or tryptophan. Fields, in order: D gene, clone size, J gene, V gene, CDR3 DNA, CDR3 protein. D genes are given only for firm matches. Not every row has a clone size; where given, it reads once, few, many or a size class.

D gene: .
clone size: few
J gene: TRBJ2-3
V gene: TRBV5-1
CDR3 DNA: TGCGCCAGCAGTTCGAAGCGGAGTCGCACAGATACGCAGTATTTT
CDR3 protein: CASSSKRSRTDTQYF

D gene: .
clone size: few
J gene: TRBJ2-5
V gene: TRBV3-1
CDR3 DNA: TGTGCCAGCAGCCAAGATTTCGAGGAGACCCAGTACTTC
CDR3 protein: CASSQDFEETQYF

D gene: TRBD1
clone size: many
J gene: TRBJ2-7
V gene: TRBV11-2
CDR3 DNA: TGTGCCAGCAGACCCGGACAGGGGGCGACCTCGTTCTTCTTC
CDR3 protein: CASRPGQGATSFFF

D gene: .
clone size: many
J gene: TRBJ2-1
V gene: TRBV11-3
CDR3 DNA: TGTGCCAGCAGCTTCAAAATCGCCGGGGGCAGGGGAGTGAATGAGCAGTTCTTC
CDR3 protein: CASSFKIAGGRGVNEQFF

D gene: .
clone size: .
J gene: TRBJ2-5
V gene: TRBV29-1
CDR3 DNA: TGCAGCGTTGTCAGTGACAAAGAGACCCAGTACTTC
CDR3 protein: CSVVSDKETQYF

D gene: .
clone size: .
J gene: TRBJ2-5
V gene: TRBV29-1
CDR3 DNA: TGCAGCGTTGTATCTTTTGGTGCGACCCAGTACTTC
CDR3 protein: CSVVSFGATQYF

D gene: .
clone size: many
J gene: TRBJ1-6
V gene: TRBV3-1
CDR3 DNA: TGTGCCAGCAGCCGTTGGAGCTCCTATAATTCACCCCTCCACTTT
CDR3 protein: CASSRWSSYNSPLHF

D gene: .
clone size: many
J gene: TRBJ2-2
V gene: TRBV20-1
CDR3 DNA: TGCAGTGCTAGGGGTAGCGGGAACACCGGGGAGCTGTTTTTT
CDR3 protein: CSARGSGNTGELFF

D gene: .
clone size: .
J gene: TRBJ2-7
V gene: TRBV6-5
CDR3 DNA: TGTGCCAGCAGTTACTCGGGCCGCCTTTACGAGCAGTACTTC
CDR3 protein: CASSYSGRLYEQYF

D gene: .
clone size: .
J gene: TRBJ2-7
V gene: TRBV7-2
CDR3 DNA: TGTGCCAGCAGCTTAAGTGGTTGGGGGGTCGAGCAGTACTTC
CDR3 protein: CASSLSGWGVEQYF

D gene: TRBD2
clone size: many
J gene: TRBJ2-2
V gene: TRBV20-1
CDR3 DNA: TGCAGTGCTAGTCCCAGACTAGCGGGAGTCAACACCGGGGAGCTGTTTTTT
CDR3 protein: CSASPRLAGVNTGELFF

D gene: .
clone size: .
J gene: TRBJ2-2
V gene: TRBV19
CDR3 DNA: TGTGCCAGTAGTTCACCGGGACTTCCGAACACCGGGGAGCTGTTTTTT
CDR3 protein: CASSSPGLPNTGELFF

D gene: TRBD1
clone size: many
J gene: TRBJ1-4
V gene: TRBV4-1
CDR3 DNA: TGCGCCAGCAGCCAAGTTGGACAGGGGGATGAAAAACTGTTTTTT
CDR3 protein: CASSQVGQGDEKLFF

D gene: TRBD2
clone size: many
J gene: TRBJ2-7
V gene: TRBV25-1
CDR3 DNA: TGTGCCAGCAGTGAAGGGACTAGCGGGAGTCGCGACGAGCAGTACTTC
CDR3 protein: CASSEGTSGSRDEQYF

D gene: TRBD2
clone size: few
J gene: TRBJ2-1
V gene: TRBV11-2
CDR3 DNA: TGTGCCAGCAGCTTAGCCGGACTAGCGAACGATGAGCAGTTCTTC
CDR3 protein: CASSLAGLANDEQFF

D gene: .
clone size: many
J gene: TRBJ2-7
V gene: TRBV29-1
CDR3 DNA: TGCAGCGCCGTTACAGGGCTAGCCTACGAGCAGTACTTC
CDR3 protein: CSAVTGLAYEQYF

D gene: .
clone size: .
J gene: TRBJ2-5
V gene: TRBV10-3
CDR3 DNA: TGTGCCATCAGTGAGTCGAGTTTCACACAAGAGACCCAGTACTTC
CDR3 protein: CAISESSFTQETQYF

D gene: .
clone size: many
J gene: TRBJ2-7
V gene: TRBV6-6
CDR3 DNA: TGTGCCAGCAGCAGCCGGGACATCTCCTACGAGCAGTACTTC
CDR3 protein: CASSSRDISYEQYF

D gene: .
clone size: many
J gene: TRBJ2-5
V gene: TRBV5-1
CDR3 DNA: TGCGCCAGCAGCCTGGGACGCGCATCAGAGACCCAGTACTTC
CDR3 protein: CASSLGRASETQYF

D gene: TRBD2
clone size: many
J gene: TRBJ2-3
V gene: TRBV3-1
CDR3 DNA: TGTGCCAGCAGCCAAGGTCCTAGCGGTATCACAGATACGCAGTATTTT
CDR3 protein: CASSQGPSGITDTQYF

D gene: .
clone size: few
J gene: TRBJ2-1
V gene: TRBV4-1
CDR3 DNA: TGCGCCAGCAGCCACCTGGGACCCTCTACCAATGAGCAGTTCTTC
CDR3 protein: CASSHLGPSTNEQFF

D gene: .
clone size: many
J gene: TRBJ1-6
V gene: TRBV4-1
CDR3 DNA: TGCGCCAGCAGCCAAGGGGGAGACAATTCACCCCTCCACTTT
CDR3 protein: CASSQGGDNSPLHF

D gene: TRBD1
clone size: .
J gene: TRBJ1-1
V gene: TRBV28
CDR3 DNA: TGTGCCAGCAGTTCGACAGGGGGCGGGACTGAAGCTTTCTTT
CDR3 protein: CASSSTGGGTEAFF

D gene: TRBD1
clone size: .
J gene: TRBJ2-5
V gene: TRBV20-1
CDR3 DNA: TGCAGTGCTACACCCCCGACAGGGGCAGAGACCCAGTACTTC
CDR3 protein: CSATPPTGAETQYF

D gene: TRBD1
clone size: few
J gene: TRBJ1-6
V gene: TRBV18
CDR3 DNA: TGTGCCAGCTCACCCCTCGCAGGGGGCGCGCTTGGTTCACCCCTCCACTTT
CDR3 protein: CASSPLAGGALGSPLHF

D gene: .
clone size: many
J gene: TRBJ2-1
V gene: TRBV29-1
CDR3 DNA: TGCAGCGTTGAATCCCAGGGCCAGTTCTTC
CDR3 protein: CSVESQGQFF

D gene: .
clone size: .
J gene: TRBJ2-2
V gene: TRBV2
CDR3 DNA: TGTGCCAGCAGTGAATGGGGAAACACCGGGGAGCTGTTTTTT
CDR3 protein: CASSEWGNTGELFF

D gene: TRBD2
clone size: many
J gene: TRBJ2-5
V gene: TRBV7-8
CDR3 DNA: TGTGCCAGCAGCTTATTCGTGGCTAGCGGGGGGCGAGAGACCCAGTACTTC
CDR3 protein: CASSLFVASGGRETQYF

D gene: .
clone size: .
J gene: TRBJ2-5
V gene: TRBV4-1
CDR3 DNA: TGCGCCAGCAGCCAGCCTGGGGCAGGCCTAGGCTTC
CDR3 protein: CASSQPGAGLGF

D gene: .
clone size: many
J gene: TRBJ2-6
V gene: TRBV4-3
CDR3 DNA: TGCGCCAGCAGCACCGACAGGTCTGGGGCCAACGTCCTGACTTTC
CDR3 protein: CASSTDRSGANVLTF

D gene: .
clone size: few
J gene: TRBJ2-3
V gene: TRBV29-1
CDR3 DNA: TGCAGCGTGGCCCCACTAGTTGTCACAGATACGCAGTATTTT
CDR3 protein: CSVAPLVVTDTQYF

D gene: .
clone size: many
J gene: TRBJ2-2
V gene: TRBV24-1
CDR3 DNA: TGTGCCACCAGTGAAAACGGACGGGTGTACACCGGGGAGCTGTTTTTT
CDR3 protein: CATSENGRVYTGELFF

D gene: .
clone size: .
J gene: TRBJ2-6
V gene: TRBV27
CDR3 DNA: TGTGCCACCTCTCAATTTGGGACACGGCTCGACGTCCTGACTTTC
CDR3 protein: CATSQFGTRLDVLTF

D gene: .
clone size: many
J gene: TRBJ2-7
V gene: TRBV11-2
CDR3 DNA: TGTGCCAGCAGCTTAGCGGGAGTCTACGAGCAGTACTTC
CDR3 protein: CASSLAGVYEQYF

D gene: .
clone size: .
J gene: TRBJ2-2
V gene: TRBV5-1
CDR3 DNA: TGCGCCAGCAGCTTGGACGGGTATAACACCGGGGAGCTGTTTTTT
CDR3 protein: CASSLDGYNTGELFF

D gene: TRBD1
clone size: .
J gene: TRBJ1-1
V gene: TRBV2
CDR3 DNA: TGTGCCAGCAGTGTGTCCAGGGGGGAAGGAACGTACACTGAAGCTTTCTTT
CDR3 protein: CASSVSRGEGTYTEAFF

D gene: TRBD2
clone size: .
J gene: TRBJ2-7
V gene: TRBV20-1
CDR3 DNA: TGCAGTGCTACCCTTAGCGGGAGGGCCTCTTGGGGGGAGCAGTACTTC
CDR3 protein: CSATLSGRASWGEQYF

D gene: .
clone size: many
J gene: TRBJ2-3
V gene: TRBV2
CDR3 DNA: TGTGGCTGCAAGCGGAGCACAGATACGCAGTATTTT
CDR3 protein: CGCKRSTDTQYF

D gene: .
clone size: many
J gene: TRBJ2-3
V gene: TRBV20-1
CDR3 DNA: TGCAGTGCTCCAGACATGAGGTCGCAGTATTTT
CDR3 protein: CSAPDMRSQYF

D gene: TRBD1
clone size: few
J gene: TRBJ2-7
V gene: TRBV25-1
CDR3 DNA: TGTGCCAGCAGTGAAGTTGGCTGGGACAGGGGGATGTCTGCGTCCTACGAGCAGTACTTC
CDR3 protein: CASSEVGWDRGMSASYEQYF

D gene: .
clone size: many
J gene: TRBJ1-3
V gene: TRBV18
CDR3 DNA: TGTGCCAGCTCACCATGGGACGTCTCTGGAAACACCATATATTTT
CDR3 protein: CASSPWDVSGNTIYF

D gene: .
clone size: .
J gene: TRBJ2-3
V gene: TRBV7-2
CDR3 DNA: TGTGCCAGCAGGTCTAGCACAGATACGCAGTATTTT
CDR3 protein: CASRSSTDTQYF

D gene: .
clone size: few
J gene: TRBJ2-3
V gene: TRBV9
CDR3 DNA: TGTGCCAGCAGCGAGGGGAGGGGGACTAGCACAGATACGCAGTATTTT
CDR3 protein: CASSEGRGTSTDTQYF

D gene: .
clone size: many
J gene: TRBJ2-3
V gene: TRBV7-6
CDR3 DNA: TGTGCCAGCAGCTTTGGGCAGATCACAGATACGCAGTATTTT
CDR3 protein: CASSFGQITDTQYF

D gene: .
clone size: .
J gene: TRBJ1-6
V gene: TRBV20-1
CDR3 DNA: TGCAGTGCTAGGGCGGGACCTACTAATTCACCCCTCCACTTT
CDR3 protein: CSARAGPTNSPLHF

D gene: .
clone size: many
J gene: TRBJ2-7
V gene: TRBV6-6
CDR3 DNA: TGTGCCAGCAGTTCGCCCCGGGACGGCTACGAGCAGTACTTC
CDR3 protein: CASSSPRDGYEQYF

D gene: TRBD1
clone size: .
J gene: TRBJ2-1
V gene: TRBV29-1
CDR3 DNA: TGCAGCGTTGAGGGACAGGGTATCTACAATGAGCAGTTCTTC
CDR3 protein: CSVEGQGIYNEQFF

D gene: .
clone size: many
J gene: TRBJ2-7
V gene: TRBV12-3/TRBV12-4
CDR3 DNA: TGTGCCAGCAGTTTAGGAGGGACCCAAATTCAGTACTTC
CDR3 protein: CASSLGGTQIQYF

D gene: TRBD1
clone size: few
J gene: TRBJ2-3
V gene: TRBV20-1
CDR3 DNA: TGCAGTGCTGCAACTACCGGGACAGGGGAAGATACGCAGTATTTT
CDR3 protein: CSAATTGTGEDTQYF

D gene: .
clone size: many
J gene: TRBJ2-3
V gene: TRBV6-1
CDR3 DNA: TGTGCCAGCAGTGCCCCGGGGACAGATACGCAGTATTTT
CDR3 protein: CASSAPGTDTQYF

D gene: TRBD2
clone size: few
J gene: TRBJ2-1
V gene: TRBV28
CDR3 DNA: TGTGCCACCCTAGCGGGAGTTAGCAATGAGCAGTTCTTC
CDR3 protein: CATLAGVSNEQFF

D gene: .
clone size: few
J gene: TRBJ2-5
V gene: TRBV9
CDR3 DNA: TGTGCCAGCAAGGGGCCTCTGGAGACCCAGTACTTC
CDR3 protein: CASKGPLETQYF

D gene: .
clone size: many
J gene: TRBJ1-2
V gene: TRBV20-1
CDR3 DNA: TGCAGTGCTATCAGAGCCCCCTATGGCTACACCTTC
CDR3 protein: CSAIRAPYGYTF